Each of the 29 T cell receptor beta chains below was sequenced from the same sample in a study of blood T cell repertoires in COVID-19. Assay: immunoSEQ multiplex PCR; the TCRdb copy retains only in-frame clones and omits some. The table includes some 150,000 clones, approximately 80% detected once. The sample consisted of peripheral blood. Source of these receptors: a man aged 55 to 70 with active or convalescent COVID-19.

J is TRBJ1-2 and V is TRBV6-5, with a tentative D call TRBD1 (5 bases). Germline V CDR1 and CDR2: MNHEY, SVGAGI. Trimming removed 2 bases at V and 6 bases at J, with 10 bases between. The CDR3 runs 13 residues. The CDR3 sequence: CASSYGGYDGYTF. The DNA of the CDR3 is TGTGCCAGCAGTTACGGGGGGTACGATGGCTACACCTTC.

This chain connects TRBV10-3 to TRBJ2-7; 8 bases align to TRBD1. V shed 8 bases and J 1 base; nucleotides not matched to a gene: 4. Germline lookup yields CDR1 ENHRY and CDR2 SYGVKD. The CDR3 totals 13 residues. CDR3 protein: CAISGDRSYEQYF. The CDR3 coding sequence is TGTGCCATCTCAGGGGACAGGTCCTACGAGCAGTACTTC.

This chain joins TRBV10-3 and TRBJ2-7; a weak D match, TRBD2 (5 bases). The CDR3 spans 13 residues. Germline CDR1 ENHRY, CDR2 SYGVKD. V dropped 2 bases and J dropped 7 bases, with 12 bases sitting between them. The CDR3 region has the DNA TGTGCCATCAGTGAGGCTAGATCGGGGGAGCAGTACTTC. Translating gives CAISEARSGEQYF.

This clone was observed at least ten times. The chain uses TRBV19 and TRBJ1-5, with D uncertain. V lost 4 bases and J lost 0, with 10 bases in between. This CDR3 spans 15 amino acids. CDR1 and CDR2 (germline): LNHDA, SQIVND (reference sequence). CDR3 coding DNA: TGTGCCAGTAGTACCCTCGCTAATAGCAATCAGCCCCAGCATTTT. It translates to CASSTLANSNQPQHF.

The genes are TRBV11-3 and TRBJ2-7, with TRBD2 matching over 9 bases. Germline V gene sequence: CDR1 SGHNT, CDR2 YENEEA. After removal of 4 bases from V and 5 bases from J, the junction contained 12 bases not matched to a gene. This CDR3 is 16 amino acids long. The CDR3 protein is CASSSGGSGSLHEQYF. CDR3 DNA: TGTGCCAGCAGCTCCGGCGGTAGCGGGAGCCTCCACGAGCAGTACTTC.

The chain links TRBV14 to TRBJ1-2; D possibly corresponds to TRBD1 (5 bases). The V end lost 1 base, the J end lost 3 bases, and 15 bases lay between the germline ends. The CDR3 loop spans 16 amino acids. Germline V lookup: CDR1 SGHDN, CDR2 FVKESK. The CDR3 DNA sequence: TGTGCCAGCAGCCAAGGAGCCCCGACGGGGGACTATGGCTACACCTTC. Protein sequence: CASSQGAPTGDYGYTF.

The chain couples TRBV24-1 to TRBJ2-7; a weak D match, TRBD2 (5 bases). The CDR3 spans 12 residues. Deletions cut 4 bases from V and 3 bases from J, with 6 bases between. Germline CDR1 is KGHDR and CDR2 is SFDVKD. The CDR3 sequence is CATSEGSYEQYF. As DNA, the CDR3 is TGTGCCACCAGTGAAGGGAGCTACGAGCAGTACTTC.

This clone came up a few times. The chain carries TRBV5-1 and TRBJ1-1, with unresolved D. Germline lookup yields CDR1 SGHRS and CDR2 YFSETQ. Deletions cut 1 base from V and 1 base from J, with 11 bases between. This CDR3 comprises 15 residues. CDR3 region: CASSLTDPRNTEAFF. The CDR3 DNA reads as TGCGCCAGCAGCTTGACAGACCCCCGGAACACTGAAGCTTTCTTT. The whole variable domain, filled in from reference TRBV5-1 and TRBJ1-1, reads KAGVTQTPRYLIKTRGQQVTLSCSPISGHRSVSWYQQTPGQGLQFLFEYFSETQRNKGNFPGRFSGRQFSNSRSEMNVSTLELGDSALYLCASSLTDPRNTEAFFGQGTRLTVV.

J is TRBJ2-1 and V is TRBV30; 10 bases line up with TRBD1. Trimming removed 2 bases from V and 4 bases from J; junction bases left unmatched: 5. CDR1 and CDR2 from the germline V gene are GTSNPN and SVGIG (reference sequence). The CDR3 sequence is 15 residues long. The chain's CDR3 is CAWSSGQGLYNEQFF. The CDR3 DNA reads as TGTGCCTGGAGTTCGGGACAGGGGTTATACAATGAGCAGTTCTTC.

The chain links TRBV29-1 to TRBJ1-5; maybe TRBD1 (5 bases). The CDR3 runs to 12 residues. Per the germline V gene, CDR1 is SQVTM and CDR2 is ANQGSEA. The germline V and J ends were trimmed by 7 bases and 1 base, with 8 bases remaining between them. CDR3 bases: TGCAGCGCCGGGGGGAGCAATCAGCCCCAGCATTTT. Protein sequence: CSAGGSNQPQHF.

The chain has TRBV5-4 and TRBJ1-1, with D possibly TRBD1 on 5 matching bases. The CDR3 has 14 residues. Trimming removed 3 bases at V and 1 base at J, with 10 bases between. Germline V gene lookup returns CDR1 SGHNT and CDR2 YYREEE (reference sequence). The CDR3 sequence is CASSSRAQNTEAFF. DNA of the CDR3: TGTGCCAGCAGCTCCAGGGCCCAGAACACTGAAGCTTTCTTT.

The genes are TRBV10-3 and TRBJ1-1; 12 nucleotides line up with TRBD1. This CDR3 has 15 residues. Germline assignment: CDR1 ENHRY and CDR2 SYGVKD. The V segment lost 3 bases and the J segment 2 bases; nucleotides outside the gene matches: 1. The CDR3 DNA sequence: TGTGCCATCAGTGATGGGACAGGGGGCAACACTGAAGCTTTCTTT. It specifies CAISDGTGGNTEAFF.

This clone showed up just a few times. The chain uses TRBV4-2 and TRBJ2-1, with 9 bases lining up with TRBD2. In germline, CDR1 is LGHNA, CDR2 YNFKEQ. The CDR3 loop spans 14 amino acids. The V segment lost 4 bases and the J segment 7 bases; nucleotides outside the gene matches: 5. The CDR3: CASSPPGLANEQFF. CDR3 bases: TGTGCCAGCAGCCCACCGGGACTAGCAAATGAGCAGTTCTTC.

This clone was seen a few times. The chain carries TRBV7-6 and TRBJ1-4, with D uncertain. The CDR3 has 16 amino acids. Trimming stripped 0 bases from V and 6 bases from J, with 14 bases between. Germline V gives CDR1 SGHVS, CDR2 FNYEAQ. The CDR3 reads CASSLALPPRDEKLFF. CDR3 DNA sequence: TGTGCCAGCAGCTTAGCGCTCCCACCTCGGGATGAAAAACTGTTTTTT.

The chain employs TRBV7-3 and TRBJ2-7; TRBD1 agrees at 7 bases. The germline gives CDR1 SGHTA, CDR2 FQGTGA. The CDR3 spans 14 residues. Trimming removed 10 bases from V and 8 bases from J; junction bases left unmatched: 17. CDR3 DNA: TGTGCCATGCAGACCGGGACAGACCATCAGCAGCAGTACTTC. This codes for CAMQTGTDHQQQYF.

The chain uses TRBV7-2 and TRBJ2-7; perhaps TRBD2 as D (6 bases). The CDR3 has 15 residues. CDR1 is SGHTA and CDR2 is FQGNSA in the germline V gene. Trimming left V 5 bases short and J 0 bases short, with 14 bases between. CDR3 residues: CASSPEVAASYEQYF. The CDR3 DNA follows: TGTGCCAGCAGCCCAGAGGTAGCGGCCTCCTACGAGCAGTACTTC.

The chain joins TRBV15 to TRBJ2-1; 10 bases line up with TRBD2. Germline-derived CDR1 and CDR2 are LNHNV and YYDKDF (reference sequence). V shed 6 bases and J 9 bases; nucleotides not matched to a gene: 11. This CDR3 has 15 residues. As DNA, the CDR3 is TGTGCCACCAGGGGAAGGCTAGCGGGAGTCAGTGAGCAGTTCTTC. It translates to CATRGRLAGVSEQFF.

V usage is TRBV2 and J usage is TRBJ2-1, with D perhaps matching TRBD2 (6 bases). Germline V CDR1 and CDR2: SNHLY, FYNNEI. V dropped 3 bases and J dropped 3 bases, with 9 bases sitting between them. The length of the CDR3 is 14 residues. Written as DNA, the CDR3 is TGTGCCAGCAGTGACCGGGGGATCTACAATGAGCAGTTCTTC. As protein: CASSDRGIYNEQFF. The entire variable domain, with the rest obtained from reference TRBV2 and TRBJ2-1, is as follows: EPEVTQTPSHQVTQMGQEVILRCVPISNHLYFYWYRQILGQKVEFLVSFYNNEISEKSEIFDDQFSVERPDGSNFTLKIRSTKLEDSAMYFCASSDRGIYNEQFFGPGTRLTVL.

This clone was detected only a few times. This rearrangement joins TRBV24-1 to TRBJ2-3; 7 positions match TRBD1. This CDR3 region has 16 residues. The V segment lost 2 bases and the J segment 1 base; nucleotides outside the gene matches: 5. The V gene's germline CDR1 is KGHDR and CDR2 SFDVKD. The chain's CDR3 is CATSDWTGSRTDTQYF. CDR3 nucleotides: TGTGCCACCAGTGATTGGACAGGTTCCCGCACAGATACGCAGTATTTT.

The chain joins TRBV9 to TRBJ2-7; D might be TRBD2 (5 bases). V dropped 3 bases and J dropped 6 bases, with 16 bases sitting between them. CDR1 and CDR2 (germline): SGDLS, YYNGEE. There are 14 residues in the CDR3. CDR3 residues: CASSAGFGNSEQYF. Written as DNA, the CDR3 is TGTGCCAGCAGCGCCGGCTTCGGGAATTCCGAGCAGTACTTC.

This clone turned up a few times. The chain combines TRBV6-5 with TRBJ2-2; D might be TRBD1 (6 bases). Germline V gene data show CDR1 as MNHEY and CDR2 as SVGAGI. The CDR3 contains 15 residues. V dropped 4 bases and J dropped 6 bases, with 15 bases sitting between them. CDR3 sequence reads: CASSSPRGSAGELFF. The DNA of the CDR3 is TGTGCCAGCAGTTCCCCCAGGGGTAGCGCCGGGGAGCTGTTTTTT.

The chain employs TRBV4-2 and TRBJ2-6; 10 bases line up with TRBD1. This CDR3 comprises 18 residues. The V segment lost 2 bases and the J segment 2 bases; nucleotides outside the gene matches: 6. Per germline, CDR1 LGHNA and CDR2 YNFKEQ. The DNA of the CDR3 is TGTGCCAGCAGCCAAACCGGGACAGGGGCCGCTGGGGCCAACGTCCTGACTTTC. Translating gives CASSQTGTGAAGANVLTF.

The chain recombines TRBV6-5 with TRBJ2-7; TRBD2 matches 7 bases. V gave up 0 bases and J gave up 7 bases; unmatched junction bases: 3. CDR3 length equals 13 residues. CDR1 and CDR2 from the germline V gene are MNHEY and SVGAGI. CDR3 nucleotides: TGTGCCAGCAGTTACTCGGGAGGGCCGGAGCAGTACTTC. Translating gives CASSYSGGPEQYF.

The sample holds one count of this clone. This CDR3 is also generated by other DNA sequences in the sample. The CDR3 reads CASSSENYEQYF. The DNA of the CDR3 is TGCGCCAGCAGCTCCGAGAACTACGAGCAGTACTTC. The rearrangement joins TRBV5-1 to TRBJ2-7, with D unresolved. V lost 3 bases and J lost 3, with 7 bases in between. The CDR3 length is 12 residues. CDR1 and CDR2 (germline): SGHRS, YFSETQ.

The rearrangement links TRBV27 to TRBJ2-7; 8 nucleotides line up with TRBD2. CDR1 and CDR2 (germline): MNHEY, SMNVEV (reference sequence). The CDR3 totals 13 residues. Trimming cost V 6 bases and J 2 bases; bases outside gene matches: 3. The CDR3 nucleotides read TGTGCCAGCAGCCGGGGGGGCACCTACGAGCAGTACTTC. Translating it yields CASSRGGTYEQYF.

The chain links TRBV6-6 to TRBJ1-3, with 9 bases lining up with TRBD1. This CDR3 contains 13 residues. After removal of 2 bases from V and 10 bases from J, the junction contained 3 bases not matched to a gene. Germline V gene lookup returns CDR1 MNHNY and CDR2 SVGAGI (reference sequence). The CDR3 here is CASSYGTGSTIYF. The CDR3 coding sequence is TGTGCCAGCAGTTACGGGACAGGGAGTACCATATATTTT.

The chain is built from TRBV5-4 and TRBJ1-2; D unresolved. This CDR3 region has 15 residues. The germline CDR1 and CDR2 sequences are SGHNT and YYREEE (reference sequence). The V gene lost 0 bases and the J gene lost 0 bases, with 9 bases spanning the gap. The CDR3 bases are TGTGCCAGCAGCTTGGAGCCAAGCCCTAACTATGGCTACACCTTC. Translating gives CASSLEPSPNYGYTF.

The rearrangement uses TRBV5-4 and TRBJ2-5; 12 bases align to TRBD2. This CDR3 has 16 amino acids. The V gene end was trimmed by 2 bases and the J gene end by 6 bases; junction bases not matched to a gene: 8. CDR1 is SGHNT and CDR2 is YYREEE in the germline V gene (reference sequence). CDR3 sequence (DNA): TGTGCCAGCAGCTTAAACCTAGCGGGAGGGCCGCAGACCCAGTACTTC. This encodes CASSLNLAGGPQTQYF.

V usage is TRBV15 and J usage is TRBJ2-1; D possibly corresponds to TRBD2 (6 bases). Germline loops: CDR1 LNHNV, CDR2 YYDKDF (reference sequence). The CDR3 spans 16 residues. Trimming left V 0 bases short and J 6 bases short, with 15 bases between. The CDR3 loop is CATSREAGRRGNEQFF. CDR3 sequence (DNA): TGTGCCACCAGCAGAGAAGCCGGGAGAAGAGGCAATGAGCAGTTCTTC. Complete variable domain (other parts from reference TRBV15 and TRBJ2-1): DAMVIQNPRYQVTQFGKPVTLSCSQTLNHNVMYWYQQKSSQAPKLLFHYYDKDFNNEADTPDNFQSRRPNTSFCFLDIRSPGLGDTAMYLCATSREAGRRGNEQFFGPGTRLTVL.